This passage covers 3 T cell receptor beta chains from one sample sequenced in a study of identifying expanded T cells in peripheral blood. Sequencing used immunoSEQ multiplex PCR; TCRdb keeps in-frame clones, though not all of them. The sample has more than 85,000 clones, roughly 88% seen once; the top ten hold 13% to 15%. The sequenced material came from blood. The origin of the receptors is a person between 18 and 70 years old in good health.

The V gene is TRBV19, the J gene TRBJ2-7; D call uncertain. Germline V gives CDR1 LNHDA, CDR2 SQIVND (reference sequence). This CDR3 region has 13 residues. V lost 2 bases and J 3 bases, leaving 8 bases between the germline ends. In DNA form, the CDR3 reads TGTGCCAGTAGTATATCCAGTGGCTACGAGCAGTACTTC. The encoded protein is CASSISSGYEQYF.

The J gene is TRBJ1-5, the V gene TRBV5-5; 10 bases match TRBD1. The CDR3 consists of 17 residues. The germline V gene has CDR1 SGHKS and CDR2 YYEKEE (reference sequence). J was trimmed by 2 bases and V by 2 bases; bases with no gene match: 7. The CDR3 protein is CASSLGQGDLGNQPQHF. CDR3 DNA sequence: TGTGCCAGCAGCTTAGGACAGGGGGATCTGGGCAATCAGCCCCAGCATTTT. The whole variable domain, filled in from reference TRBV5-5 and TRBJ1-5, reads DAGVTQSPTHLIKTRGQQVTLRCSPISGHKSVSWYQQVLGQGPQFIFQYYEKEERGRGNFPDRFSARQFPNYSSELNVNALLLGDSALYLCASSLGQGDLGNQPQHFGDGTRLSIL.

The chain joins TRBV7-8 to TRBJ2-7, with unresolved D. This CDR3 comprises 14 residues. The V and J ends lost 5 bases and 3 bases respectively, with 14 bases between them. Per germline, CDR1 SGHVS and CDR2 FQNEAQ. CDR3 region: CASSRLEEGYEQYF. The CDR3 region has the DNA TGTGCCAGCAGCCGCCTTGAGGAAGGCTACGAGCAGTACTTC.